This T cell receptor (beta chain) was recovered during a study of a mutant IDH1 vaccine in newly diagnosed glioma. Background on the study: Treated patients comprised 62.5% males and about 40% females, mean age roughly 37 years.

Whole-study results and caveats: There were vaccine-induced immune responses in just under 95% of the patients.

About this clone itself: Its antigen is unknown.

Clones were read by immunoSEQ multiplex PCR, and TCRdb kept only the in-frame ones, dropping some. The repertoire consists of 30,000 or so clones, with roughly 87% occurring once and the leading ten covering 2% to 2.5%. Time point defined: week 47, end of study. The content of each vaccine dose was 300 ug of mutant IDH1 20-mer peptide, and topical imiquimod accompanied it. This TCR came from a man aged 35 to 55 with glioma. The specimen was PBMCs, collected from a glioma patient whose treatment included an IDH1 peptide vaccine.

The DNA for the CDR3 is TGTGCCAGCAGCTCATATGGGGGACAGGTCTTTTCCAAAGAGACCCAGTACTTC. Its protein product is CASSSYGGQVFSKETQYF. The chain carries TRBV7-9 and TRBJ2-5; TRBD1 matches 8 bases. From germline, CDR1 is SEHNR and CDR2 FQNEAQ (reference sequence). CDR3 length: 18 amino acids. Trimming took 4 bases from V and 3 from J; bases not matched to a gene: 16.